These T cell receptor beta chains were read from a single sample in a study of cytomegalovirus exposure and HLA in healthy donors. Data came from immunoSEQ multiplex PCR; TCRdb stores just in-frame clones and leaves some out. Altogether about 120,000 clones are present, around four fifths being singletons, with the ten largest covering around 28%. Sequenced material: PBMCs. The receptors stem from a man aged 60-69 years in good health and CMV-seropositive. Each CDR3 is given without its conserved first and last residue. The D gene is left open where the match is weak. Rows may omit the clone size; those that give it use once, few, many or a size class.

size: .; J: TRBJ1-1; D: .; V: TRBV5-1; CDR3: ASSLGGAARTEAF
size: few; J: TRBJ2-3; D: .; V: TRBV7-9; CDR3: ASSYSDTQY
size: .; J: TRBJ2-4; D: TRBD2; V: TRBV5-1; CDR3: ASSLVSGDNIQY
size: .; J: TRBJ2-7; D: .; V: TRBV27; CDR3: ASRRTGSYEQY
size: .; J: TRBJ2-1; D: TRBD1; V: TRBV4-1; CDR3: ASSQPYLDRVDEQF
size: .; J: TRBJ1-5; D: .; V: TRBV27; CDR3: ASSFHRNFQPQH
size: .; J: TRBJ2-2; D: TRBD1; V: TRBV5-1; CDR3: ASSETGVTGELF
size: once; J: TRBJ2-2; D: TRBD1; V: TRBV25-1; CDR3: ASSGVGQGSTGELF
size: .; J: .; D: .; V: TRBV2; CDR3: ASNRDGGFYEQY
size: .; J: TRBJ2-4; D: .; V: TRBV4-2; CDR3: ASSQQGGKNIQY
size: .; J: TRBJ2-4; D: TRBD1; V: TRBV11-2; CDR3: ASSFTGVGKNSQY
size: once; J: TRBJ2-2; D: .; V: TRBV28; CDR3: ASSSGRRGGTGELF
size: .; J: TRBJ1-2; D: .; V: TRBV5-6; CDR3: ASSLVQGGGYT
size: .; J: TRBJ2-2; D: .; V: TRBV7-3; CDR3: ASSLTSLTGELF
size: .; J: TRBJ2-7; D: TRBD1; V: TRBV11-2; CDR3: ASSRSGQADYEQY
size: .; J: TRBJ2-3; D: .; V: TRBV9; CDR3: ASSVGGLADTDTQY
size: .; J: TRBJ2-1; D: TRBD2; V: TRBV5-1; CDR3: ASSSSLAGDLSYNEQF
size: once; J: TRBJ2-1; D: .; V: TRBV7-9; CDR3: ASSFTSLGEQF
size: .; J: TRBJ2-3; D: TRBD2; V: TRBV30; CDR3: AWSVRWREGPGTDTQY
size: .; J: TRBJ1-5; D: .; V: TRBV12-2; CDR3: ASRLISGCNQPQH
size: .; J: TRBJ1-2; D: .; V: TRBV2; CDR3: AGGTGRWGYT
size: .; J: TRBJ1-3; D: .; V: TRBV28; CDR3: ASSLVPGNSGNTIY
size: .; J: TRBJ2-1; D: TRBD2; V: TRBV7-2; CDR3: ASSAGGNEQF
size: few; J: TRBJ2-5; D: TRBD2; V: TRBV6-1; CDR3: ASSEALAGGYQETQY
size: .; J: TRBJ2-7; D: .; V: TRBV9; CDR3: ASSGRGSRDEQY
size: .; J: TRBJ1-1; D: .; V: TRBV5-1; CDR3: ASSNFAGSNTEAF
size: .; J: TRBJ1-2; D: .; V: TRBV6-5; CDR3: ASSVITAGYT
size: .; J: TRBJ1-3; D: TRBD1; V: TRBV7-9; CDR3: ASSSAGTGISGNTIY
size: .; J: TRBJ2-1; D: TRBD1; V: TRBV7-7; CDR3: ASSLGTGWYNEQF
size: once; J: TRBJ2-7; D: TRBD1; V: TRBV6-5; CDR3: ASSMDRATNEQY
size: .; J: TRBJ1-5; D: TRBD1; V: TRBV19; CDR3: ASSTLGQDGRQPQH
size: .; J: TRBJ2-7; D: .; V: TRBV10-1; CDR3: ASSEWDITHSYEQY
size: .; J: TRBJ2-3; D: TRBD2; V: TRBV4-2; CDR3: ASSLRGTSGTDTQY
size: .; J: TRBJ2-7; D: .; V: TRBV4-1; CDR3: ASSRGLAGGAAYEQY
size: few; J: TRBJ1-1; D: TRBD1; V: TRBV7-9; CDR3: ASSQGVEAF
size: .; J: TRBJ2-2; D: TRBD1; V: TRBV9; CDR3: ASSGRTGANTGELF